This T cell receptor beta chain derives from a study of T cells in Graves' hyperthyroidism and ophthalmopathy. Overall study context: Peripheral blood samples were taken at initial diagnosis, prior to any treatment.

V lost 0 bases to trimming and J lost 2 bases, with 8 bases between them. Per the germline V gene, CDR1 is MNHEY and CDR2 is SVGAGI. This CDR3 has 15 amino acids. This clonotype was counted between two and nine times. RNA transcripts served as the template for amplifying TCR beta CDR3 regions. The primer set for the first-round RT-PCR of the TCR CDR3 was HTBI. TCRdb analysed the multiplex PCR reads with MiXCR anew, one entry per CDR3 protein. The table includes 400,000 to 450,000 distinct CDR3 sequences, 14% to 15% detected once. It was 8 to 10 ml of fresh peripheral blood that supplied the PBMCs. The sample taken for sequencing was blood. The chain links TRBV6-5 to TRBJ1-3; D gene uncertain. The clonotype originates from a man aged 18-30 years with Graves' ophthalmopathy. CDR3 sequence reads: CASSYSNGPGNTIYF. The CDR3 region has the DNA TGTGCCAGCAGTTACTCGAACGGCCCTGGAAACACCATATATTTT.